Below, 13 T cell receptor beta chains from the same sample are listed, as sequenced in a study of cytomegalovirus exposure and HLA in healthy donors. A multiplex PCR was run with 60 Vbeta primers and 13 Jbeta primers. Generated by immunoSEQ multiplex PCR, the TCRdb table keeps only in-frame clones and is missing some. The sample lists about 130,000 clones, more than 60% occurring once. Sequenced material: PBMCs. The receptors here all came from a woman aged 40 to 50 in good health and CMV-seronegative.

The rearrangement joins TRBV5-1 to TRBJ2-2; TRBD2 agrees at 9 bases. The ends lost 4 bases at V and 0 bases at J; junction bases unmatched: 4. CDR3 length equals 16 residues. Germline V gene lookup returns CDR1 SGHRS and CDR2 YFSETQ. The CDR3 DNA reads as TGCGCCAGCAGCGAGCTAGCGGGGACGAACACCGGGGAGCTGTTTTTT. Its translation: CASSELAGTNTGELFF. The whole variable domain, filled in from reference TRBV5-1 and TRBJ2-2, reads KAGVTQTPRYLIKTRGQQVTLSCSPISGHRSVSWYQQTPGQGLQFLFEYFSETQRNKGNFPGRFSGRQFSNSRSEMNVSTLELGDSALYLCASSELAGTNTGELFFGEGSRLTVL.

The chain joins TRBV27 to TRBJ1-2; 8 bases match TRBD1. The CDR3 totals 13 residues. From germline, CDR1 is MNHEY and CDR2 SMNVEV (reference sequence). The V gene end was trimmed by 4 bases and the J gene end by 8 bases; junction bases not matched to a gene: 6. CDR3 amino acids: CASSSQGARGYTF. CDR3 coding DNA: TGTGCCAGCAGTTCCCAGGGGGCGCGGGGCTACACCTTC.

The gene calls are TRBV28 and TRBJ1-2; the D gene is possibly TRBD1 (5 bases). V lost 5 bases, J lost 5 bases, and 30 bases lay in between. From germline, CDR1 is MDHEN and CDR2 SYDVKM. This CDR3 region has 19 residues. CDR3 in DNA: TGTGCCAGCAGTCCGCTTCTGGGGGGGGAGGACCGGCGAAGGTATGGCTACACCTTC. It codes for CASSPLLGGEDRRRYGYTF.

Written as DNA, the CDR3 is TGTGCCAGCAGCACCGGCGGGGTTGCTAGCGTGGAGACCCAGTACTTC. Translated, it gives CASSTGGVASVETQYF. This rearrangement joins TRBV5-4 to TRBJ2-5, with a tentative D call TRBD2 (6 bases). V dropped 4 bases and J dropped 5 bases, with 21 bases sitting between them. This CDR3 spans 16 amino acids. CDR1 is SGHNT, CDR2 YYREEE, per germline (reference sequence).

J is TRBJ2-2 and V is TRBV9; D perhaps matches TRBD2 (5 bases). V dropped 2 bases and J dropped 8 bases, with 7 bases sitting between them. This CDR3 is 12 amino acids long. Germline CDR1 reads SGDLS; CDR2 reads YYNGEE. CDR3 residues: CASSVGEGELFF. The CDR3 DNA reads as TGTGCCAGCAGCGTTGGGGAGGGGGAGCTGTTTTTT.

On this clone: The junction departs from germline at one end; a sequencing error may be responsible. V and J are TRBV28 and TRBJ2-4; 7 bases line up with TRBD1. Per germline, CDR1 MDHEN and CDR2 SYDVKM. The CDR3 spans 16 residues. CDR3 sequence reads: CASSLRAGGAKNSQYF. DNA for the CDR3: TGTGCCAGCAGTTTAAGGGCAGGGGGAGCCAAAAACAGTCAGTACTTC.

In this sample, this clone turned up a few times. The V gene is TRBV5-1, the J gene TRBJ2-7; 12 positions agree with TRBD2. The germline V gene has CDR1 SGHRS and CDR2 YFSETQ. The CDR3 has 16 amino acids. Trimming cost V 0 bases and J 5 bases; bases outside gene matches: 6. CDR3 region: CASSLALAGGFDEQYF. The CDR3, as DNA: TGCGCCAGCAGCTTGGCGCTAGCGGGGGGGTTCGACGAGCAGTACTTC.

The chain has TRBV5-1 and TRBJ2-3; 12 bases match TRBD2. CDR3 length: 15 residues. The V gene end was trimmed by 4 bases and the J gene end by 6 bases; junction bases not matched to a gene: 6. The V gene's germline CDR1 is SGHRS and CDR2 YFSETQ. Here the CDR3 DNA reads TGCGCCAGCAGCATTCTAGCGGGGGGGCCCGATACGCAGTATTTT. Its protein product is CASSILAGGPDTQYF. Together with reference TRBV5-1 and TRBJ2-3, the CDR3 gives the full variable domain: KAGVTQTPRYLIKTRGQQVTLSCSPISGHRSVSWYQQTPGQGLQFLFEYFSETQRNKGNFPGRFSGRQFSNSRSEMNVSTLELGDSALYLCASSILAGGPDTQYFGPGTRLTVL.

The V gene is TRBV5-1, the J gene TRBJ2-7; the D gene is possibly TRBD1 (5 bases). The CDR3 runs 14 residues. The germline V gene encodes CDR1 SGHRS and CDR2 YFSETQ. V was clipped by 1 base and J by 6 bases, with 14 bases between them. The CDR3 loop is CASSLSAAGFEQYF. The CDR3 DNA reads as TGCGCCAGCAGCTTGAGTGCGGCAGGGTTCGAGCAGTACTTC.

This chain connects TRBV7-8 to TRBJ1-2, with D possibly matching TRBD1 (6 bases). CDR1 and CDR2 from the germline V gene are SGHVS and FQNEAQ. V dropped 1 base and J dropped 5 bases, with 11 bases sitting between them. CDR3 length: 14 residues. DNA for the CDR3: TGTGCCAGCAGCTTAGTACAGGGCGCGTATGGCTACACCTTC. It yields the protein CASSLVQGAYGYTF.

The chain is built from TRBV27 and TRBJ1-4; unclear D gene. CDR1 MNHEY and CDR2 SMNVEV come from the germline V gene (reference sequence). The CDR3 totals 13 residues. Trimming removed 1 base at V and 4 bases at J, with 4 bases between. CDR3 sequence: CASSLWSNEKLFF. The CDR3 coding sequence is TGTGCCAGCAGTTTATGGAGTAATGAAAAACTGTTTTTT. Variable domain in full (rest from reference TRBV27 and TRBJ1-4): EAQVTQNPRYLITVTGKKLTVTCSQNMNHEYMSWYRQDPGLGLRQIYYSMNVEVTDKGDVPEGYKVSRKEKRNFPLILESPSPNQTSLYFCASSLWSNEKLFFGSGTQLSVL.

The J gene is TRBJ1-1, the V gene TRBV2; perhaps TRBD1 as D (6 bases). V lost 2 bases to trimming and J lost 10 bases, with 14 bases between them. The CDR3 runs 13 residues. The germline V gene has CDR1 SNHLY and CDR2 FYNNEI. Here the CDR3 DNA reads TGTGCCAGCAGTGAATCAGGGGTTCTTACAGCTTTCTTT. Its translation: CASSESGVLTAFF.

This chain uses TRBV29-1 with TRBJ2-7; the match to TRBD2 covers 8 bases. CDR3 length equals 13 residues. Germline V gene lookup returns CDR1 SQVTM and CDR2 ANQGSEA. Unmatched junction bases numbered 6, after V lost 5 bases and J lost 3 bases. The CDR3 loop is CSVSGGRDYEQYF. In DNA, the CDR3 is TGCAGCGTTAGCGGGGGTCGCGACTACGAGCAGTACTTC.